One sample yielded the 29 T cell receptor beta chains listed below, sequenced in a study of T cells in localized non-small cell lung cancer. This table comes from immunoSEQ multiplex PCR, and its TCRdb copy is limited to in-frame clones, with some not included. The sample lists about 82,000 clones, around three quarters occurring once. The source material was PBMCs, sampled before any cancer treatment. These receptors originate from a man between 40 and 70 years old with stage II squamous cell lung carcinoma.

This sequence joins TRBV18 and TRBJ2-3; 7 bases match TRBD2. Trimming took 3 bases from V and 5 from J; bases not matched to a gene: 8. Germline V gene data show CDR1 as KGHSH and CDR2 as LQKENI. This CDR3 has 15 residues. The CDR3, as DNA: TGTGCCAGCTCACCGGCGGCGGGAGTGATAGATACGCAGTATTTT. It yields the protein CASSPAAGVIDTQYF.

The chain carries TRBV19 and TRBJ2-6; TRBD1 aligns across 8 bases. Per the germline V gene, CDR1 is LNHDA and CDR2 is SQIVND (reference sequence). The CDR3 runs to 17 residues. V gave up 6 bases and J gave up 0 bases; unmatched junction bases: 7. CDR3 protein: CASRKDRAYSGANVLTF. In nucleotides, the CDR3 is TGTGCCAGTAGGAAGGACAGGGCATACTCTGGGGCCAACGTCCTGACTTTC. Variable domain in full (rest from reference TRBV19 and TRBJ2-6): DGGITQSPKYLFRKEGQNVTLSCEQNLNHDAMYWYRQDPGQGLRLIYYSQIVNDFQKGDIAEGYSVSREKKESFPLTVTSAQKNPTAFYLCASRKDRAYSGANVLTFGAGSRLTVL.

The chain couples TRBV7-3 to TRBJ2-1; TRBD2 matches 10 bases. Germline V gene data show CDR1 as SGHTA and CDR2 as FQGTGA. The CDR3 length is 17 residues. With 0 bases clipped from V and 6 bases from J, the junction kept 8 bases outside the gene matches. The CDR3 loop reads CASSLTGLAGALNEQFF. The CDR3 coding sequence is TGTGCCAGCAGCTTAACTGGCCTAGCGGGGGCACTCAATGAGCAGTTCTTC.

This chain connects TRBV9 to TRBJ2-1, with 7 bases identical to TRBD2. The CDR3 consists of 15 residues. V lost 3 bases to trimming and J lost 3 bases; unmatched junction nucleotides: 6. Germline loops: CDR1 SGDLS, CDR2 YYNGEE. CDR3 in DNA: TGTGCCAGCAGCGCCCTTGGCGGGGGCTACAATGAGCAGTTCTTC. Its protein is CASSALGGGYNEQFF.

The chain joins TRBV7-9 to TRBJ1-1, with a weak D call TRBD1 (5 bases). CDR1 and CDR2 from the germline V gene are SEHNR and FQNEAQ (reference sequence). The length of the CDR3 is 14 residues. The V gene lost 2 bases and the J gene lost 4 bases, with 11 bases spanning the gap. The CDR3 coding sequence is TGTGCCAGCAGCTTACTCCCCGGGGGCACTGAAGCTTTCTTT. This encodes CASSLLPGGTEAFF.

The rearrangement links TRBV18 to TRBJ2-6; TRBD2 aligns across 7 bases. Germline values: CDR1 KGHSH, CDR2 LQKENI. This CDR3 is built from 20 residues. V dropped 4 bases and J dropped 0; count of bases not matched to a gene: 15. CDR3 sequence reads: CASSRRWSGDTNSGANVLTF. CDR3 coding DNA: TGTGCCAGCTCACGCAGGTGGAGCGGGGATACCAACTCTGGGGCCAACGTCCTGACTTTC.

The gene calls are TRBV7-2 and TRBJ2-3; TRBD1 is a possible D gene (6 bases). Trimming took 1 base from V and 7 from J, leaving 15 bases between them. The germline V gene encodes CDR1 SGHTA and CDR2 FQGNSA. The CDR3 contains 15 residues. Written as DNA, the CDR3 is TGTGCCAGCAGCTTAGGTCAGGGGTTCGTATATACGCAGTATTTT. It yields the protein CASSLGQGFVYTQYF. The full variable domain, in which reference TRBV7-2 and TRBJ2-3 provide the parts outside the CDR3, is GAGVSQSPSNKVTEKGKDVELRCDPISGHTALYWYRQSLGQGLEFLIYFQGNSAPDKSGLPSDRFSAERTGGSVSTLTIQRTQQEDSAVYLCASSLGQGFVYTQYFGPGTRLTVL.

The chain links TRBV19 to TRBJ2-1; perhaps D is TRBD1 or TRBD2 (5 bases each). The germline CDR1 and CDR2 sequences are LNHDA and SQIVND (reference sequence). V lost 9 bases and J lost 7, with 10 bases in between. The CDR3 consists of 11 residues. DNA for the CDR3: TGTGCCAGCGGGACCCATAATGAGCAGTTCTTC. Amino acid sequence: CASGTHNEQFF.

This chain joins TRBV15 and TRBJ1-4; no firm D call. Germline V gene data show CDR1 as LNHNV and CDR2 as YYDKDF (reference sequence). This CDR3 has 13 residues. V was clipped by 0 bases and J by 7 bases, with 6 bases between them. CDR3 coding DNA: TGTGCCACCAGCAGAGAGACGGCTGAAAAACTGTTTTTT. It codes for CATSRETAEKLFF.

CDR3 in DNA: TGTGCCAGCAGCCAGCGACTAGCGGGGGCCTTGGGAGAGCAGTTCTTC. It codes for CASSQRLAGALGEQFF. This chain uses TRBV4-2 with TRBJ2-1; 12 positions match TRBD2. V was clipped by 3 bases and J by 10 bases; unmatched bases: 10. Germline lookup yields CDR1 LGHNA and CDR2 YNFKEQ. The CDR3 covers 16 residues.

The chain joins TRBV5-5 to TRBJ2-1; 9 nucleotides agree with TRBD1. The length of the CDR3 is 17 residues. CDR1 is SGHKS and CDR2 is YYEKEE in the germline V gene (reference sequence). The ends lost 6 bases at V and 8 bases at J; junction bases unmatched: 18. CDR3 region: CASTLAVSGQGSDEQFF. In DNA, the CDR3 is TGTGCCAGCACCCTCGCGGTGTCGGGACAGGGTTCGGATGAGCAGTTCTTC. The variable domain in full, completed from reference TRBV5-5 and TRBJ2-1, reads DAGVTQSPTHLIKTRGQQVTLRCSPISGHKSVSWYQQVLGQGPQFIFQYYEKEERGRGNFPDRFSARQFPNYSSELNVNALLLGDSALYLCASTLAVSGQGSDEQFFGPGTRLTVL.

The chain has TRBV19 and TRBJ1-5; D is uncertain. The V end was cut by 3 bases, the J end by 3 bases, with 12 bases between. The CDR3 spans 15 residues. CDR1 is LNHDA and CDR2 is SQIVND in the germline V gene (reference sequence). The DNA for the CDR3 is TGTGCCAGTAGTATTCCCCGCCCTACCAATCAGCCCCAGCATTTT. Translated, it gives CASSIPRPTNQPQHF. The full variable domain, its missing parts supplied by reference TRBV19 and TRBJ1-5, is DGGITQSPKYLFRKEGQNVTLSCEQNLNHDAMYWYRQDPGQGLRLIYYSQIVNDFQKGDIAEGYSVSREKKESFPLTVTSAQKNPTAFYLCASSIPRPTNQPQHFGDGTRLSIL.

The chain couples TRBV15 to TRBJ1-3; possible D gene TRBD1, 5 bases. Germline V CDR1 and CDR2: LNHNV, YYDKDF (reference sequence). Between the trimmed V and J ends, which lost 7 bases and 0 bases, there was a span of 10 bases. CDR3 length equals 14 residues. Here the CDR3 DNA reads TGTGCCACCACCGGACACCGCTCTGGAAACACCATATATTTT. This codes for CATTGHRSGNTIYF.

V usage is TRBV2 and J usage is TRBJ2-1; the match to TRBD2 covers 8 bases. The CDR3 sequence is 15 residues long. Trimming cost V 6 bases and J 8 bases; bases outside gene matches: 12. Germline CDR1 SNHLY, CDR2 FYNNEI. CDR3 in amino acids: CASRPGTRRSDEQFF. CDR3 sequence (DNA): TGTGCCAGCAGACCCGGGACTAGGAGGTCGGATGAGCAGTTCTTC.

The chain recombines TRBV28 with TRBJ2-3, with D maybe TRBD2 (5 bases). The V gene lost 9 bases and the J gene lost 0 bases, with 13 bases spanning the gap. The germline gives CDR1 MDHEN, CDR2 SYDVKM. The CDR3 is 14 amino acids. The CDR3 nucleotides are TGTGCCAGTGTAAGCGGAACCAGCACAGATACGCAGTATTTT. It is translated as CASVSGTSTDTQYF.

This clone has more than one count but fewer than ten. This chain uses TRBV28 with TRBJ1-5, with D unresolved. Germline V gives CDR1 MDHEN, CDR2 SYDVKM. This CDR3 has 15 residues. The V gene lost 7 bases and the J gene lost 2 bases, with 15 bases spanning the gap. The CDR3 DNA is TGTGCCAGCACCCAAATCCTTGGCGGCAATCAGCCCCAGCATTTT. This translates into CASTQILGGNQPQHF. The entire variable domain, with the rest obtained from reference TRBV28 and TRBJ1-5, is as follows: DVKVTQSSRYLVKRTGEKVFLECVQDMDHENMFWYRQDPGLGLRLIYFSYDVKMKEKGDIPEGYSVSREKKERFSLILESASTNQTSMYLCASTQILGGNQPQHFGDGTRLSIL.

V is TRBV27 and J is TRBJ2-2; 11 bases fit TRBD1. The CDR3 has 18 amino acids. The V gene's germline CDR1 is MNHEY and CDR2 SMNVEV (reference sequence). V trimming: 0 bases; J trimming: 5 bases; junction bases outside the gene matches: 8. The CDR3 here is CASSLSLDRGRRTGELFF. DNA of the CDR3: TGTGCCAGCAGTTTATCGTTGGACAGGGGGCGGAGGACCGGGGAGCTGTTTTTT.

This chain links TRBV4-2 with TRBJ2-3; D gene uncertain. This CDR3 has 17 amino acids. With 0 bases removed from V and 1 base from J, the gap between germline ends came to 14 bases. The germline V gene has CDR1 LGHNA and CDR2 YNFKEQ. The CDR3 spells CASSQDLSAYRTDTQYF. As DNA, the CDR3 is TGTGCCAGCAGCCAAGATCTTTCGGCGTACCGCACAGATACGCAGTATTTT.

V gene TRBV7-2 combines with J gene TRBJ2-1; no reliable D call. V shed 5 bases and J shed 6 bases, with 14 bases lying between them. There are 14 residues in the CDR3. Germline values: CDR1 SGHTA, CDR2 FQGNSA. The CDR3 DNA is TGTGCCAGCAGCCGTATTAGGTCGCGCAATGAGCAGTTCTTC. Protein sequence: CASSRIRSRNEQFF.

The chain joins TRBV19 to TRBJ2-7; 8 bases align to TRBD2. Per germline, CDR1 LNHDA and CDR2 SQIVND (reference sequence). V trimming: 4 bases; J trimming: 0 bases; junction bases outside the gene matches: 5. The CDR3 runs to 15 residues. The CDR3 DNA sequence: TGTGCCAGTAGTACTCTAGCGGGCTTCTCCTACGAGCAGTACTTC. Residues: CASSTLAGFSYEQYF.

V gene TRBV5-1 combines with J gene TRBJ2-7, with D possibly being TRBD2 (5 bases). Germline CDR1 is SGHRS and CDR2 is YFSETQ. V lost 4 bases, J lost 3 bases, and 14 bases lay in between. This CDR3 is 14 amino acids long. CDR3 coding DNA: TGCGCCAGCAGCCTGTCGGGGATTCACTACGAGCAGTACTTC. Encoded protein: CASSLSGIHYEQYF.

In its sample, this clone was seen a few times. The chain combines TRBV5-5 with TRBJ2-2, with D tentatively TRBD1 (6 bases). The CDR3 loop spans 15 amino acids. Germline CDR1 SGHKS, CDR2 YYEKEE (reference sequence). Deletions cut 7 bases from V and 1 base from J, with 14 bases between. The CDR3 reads CASRSGHQNTGELFF. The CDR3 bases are TGTGCCAGCCGCTCGGGACACCAGAACACCGGGGAGCTGTTTTTT. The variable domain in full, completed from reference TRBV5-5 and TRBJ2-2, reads DAGVTQSPTHLIKTRGQQVTLRCSPISGHKSVSWYQQVLGQGPQFIFQYYEKEERGRGNFPDRFSARQFPNYSSELNVNALLLGDSALYLCASRSGHQNTGELFFGEGSRLTVL.

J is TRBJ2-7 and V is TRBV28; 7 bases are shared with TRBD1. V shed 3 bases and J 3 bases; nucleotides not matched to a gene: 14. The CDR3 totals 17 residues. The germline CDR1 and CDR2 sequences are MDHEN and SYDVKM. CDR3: CASSFDRKTGNYYEQYF. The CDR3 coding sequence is TGTGCCAGCAGTTTTGACCGGAAGACAGGGAACTACTACGAGCAGTACTTC.

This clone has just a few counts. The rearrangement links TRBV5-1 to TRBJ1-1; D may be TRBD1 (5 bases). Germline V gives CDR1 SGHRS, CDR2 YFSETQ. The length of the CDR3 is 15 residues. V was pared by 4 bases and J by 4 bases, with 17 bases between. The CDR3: CASSPQGFARTEAFF. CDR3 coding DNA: TGCGCCAGCAGCCCCCAGGGTTTTGCCCGCACTGAAGCTTTCTTT. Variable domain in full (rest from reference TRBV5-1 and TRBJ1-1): KAGVTQTPRYLIKTRGQQVTLSCSPISGHRSVSWYQQTPGQGLQFLFEYFSETQRNKGNFPGRFSGRQFSNSRSEMNVSTLELGDSALYLCASSPQGFARTEAFFGQGTRLTVV.

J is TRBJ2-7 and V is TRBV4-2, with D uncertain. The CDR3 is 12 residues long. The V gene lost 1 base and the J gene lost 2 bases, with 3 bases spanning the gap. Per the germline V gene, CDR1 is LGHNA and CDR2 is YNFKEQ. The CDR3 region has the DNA TGTGCCAGCAGCCAAGGTGCCTACGAGCAGTACTTC. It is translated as CASSQGAYEQYF.

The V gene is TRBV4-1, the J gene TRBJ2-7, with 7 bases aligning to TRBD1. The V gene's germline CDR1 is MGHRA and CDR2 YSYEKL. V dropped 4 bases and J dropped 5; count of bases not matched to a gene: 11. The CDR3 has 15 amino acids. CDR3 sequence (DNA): TGCGCCAGCAGCCCGGACAGGCAAGTAGGGAACGAGCAGTACTTC. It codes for CASSPDRQVGNEQYF.

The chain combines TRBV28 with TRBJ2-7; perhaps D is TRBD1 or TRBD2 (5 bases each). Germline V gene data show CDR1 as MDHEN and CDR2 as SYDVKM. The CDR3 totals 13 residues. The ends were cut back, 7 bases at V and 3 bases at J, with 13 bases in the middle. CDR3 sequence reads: CASKPGPGYEQYF. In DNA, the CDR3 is TGTGCCAGCAAACCGGGGCCAGGCTACGAGCAGTACTTC.

Written as DNA, the CDR3 is TGTGCCAGTAGTAGGGGACCTGCAGATACGCAGTATTTT. This gives the protein CASSRGPADTQYF. The chain uses TRBV19 and TRBJ2-3; either TRBD1 or TRBD2 may fit D (5 bases each). Germline V gene sequence: CDR1 LNHDA, CDR2 SQIVND (reference sequence). V was cut by 4 bases and J by 4 bases, with 9 bases left in between. The CDR3 totals 13 residues.

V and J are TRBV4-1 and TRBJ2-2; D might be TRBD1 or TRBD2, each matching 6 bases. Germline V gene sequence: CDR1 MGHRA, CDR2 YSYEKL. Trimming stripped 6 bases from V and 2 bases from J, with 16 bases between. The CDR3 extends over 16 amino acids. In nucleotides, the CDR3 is TGCGCCAGCAGACCCATTACGGGGGCCAACACCGGGGAGCTGTTTTTT. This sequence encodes CASRPITGANTGELFF.